Below, 4 T cell receptor beta chains from the same sample are listed, as sequenced in a study of blood T cell repertoires in COVID-19. Clones were read by immunoSEQ multiplex PCR, and TCRdb kept only the in-frame ones, dropping some. The table shows roughly 200,000 clones, with 70% to 80% occurring only once. Specimen: peripheral blood. The receptors stem from a man aged 45-60 years who had recovered from COVID-19.

This clone was detected once. The chain combines TRBV3-1 (or the pseudogene TRBV3-2) with TRBJ2-2, with TRBD2 matching 15 bases. V was pared by 1 base and J by 4 bases, with 16 bases of the junction left unmatched. This CDR3 region has 22 residues. Germline V gene lookup returns CDR1 LGHDT and CDR2 YNNKEL (reference sequence). The CDR3 region has the DNA TGTGCCAGCAGCCAAGTAGGAACCACTAGGACTAGCGGGAGGGCCGGCACCGGGGAGCTGTTTTTT. Its protein is CASSQVGTTRTSGRAGTGELFF.

The J gene is TRBJ2-3, the V gene TRBV27; D is possibly TRBD1 (6 bases). Germline assignment: CDR1 MNHEY and CDR2 SMNVEV (reference sequence). Trimming took 5 bases from V and 1 from J, leaving 22 bases between them. The CDR3 has 18 residues. The CDR3 region is CASSQRFIWGLGTDTQYF. In DNA, the CDR3 is TGTGCCAGCAGTCAACGGTTTATATGGGGGCTTGGCACAGATACGCAGTATTTT.

V gene TRBV18 combines with J gene TRBJ2-2; weak D call: TRBD1 (6 bases). Trimming removed 1 base at V and 4 bases at J, with 19 bases between. The CDR3 covers 18 residues. Germline-derived CDR1 and CDR2 are KGHSH and LQKENI. The CDR3 is CASSPRSSSGHLTGELFF. Here the CDR3 DNA reads TGTGCCAGCTCACCACGGTCATCGTCGGGACACCTCACCGGGGAGCTGTTTTTT.

J is TRBJ2-3 and V is TRBV2; TRBD2 is a possible D gene (5 bases). The germline V gene encodes CDR1 SNHLY and CDR2 FYNNEI. This CDR3 is built from 14 residues. V lost 8 bases and J 1 base, leaving 13 bases between the germline ends. This CDR3 is CASSRAGRTDTQYF. The CDR3 DNA follows: TGTGCCAGCTCCCGGGCGGGTCGCACAGATACGCAGTATTTT.